This T cell receptor beta chain came from a study of B cell selection in AIRE deficiency. The regulatory T cell sort gate was CD4+CD25hiCD127low/negative. Control samples were from healthy, unrelated donors. The data were produced by immunoSEQ multiplex PCR, yet TCRdb's version contains in-frame clones alone and is incomplete. The data contain 20,000 to 30,000 clones, 92% of them singletons. General observations from the study: Patient Tconv cells held about 28% of Treg sequences shared by healthy donors. Only TCRbeta was sequenced; about 35% of shared healthy Treg sequences appeared in Tconv.

As concerns this clone: Its cognate antigen is unknown.

The CDR3 length is 14 residues. Germline V CDR1 and CDR2: LNHDA, SQIVND (reference sequence). The germline V and J ends were trimmed by 1 base and 0 bases, with 5 bases remaining between them. This sequence originates from a human donor in good health. The material sequenced was CD4+CD25+ Tregs sorted from PBMCs. The rearrangement links TRBV19 to TRBJ2-3; no firm D call. The CDR3 spells CASSIVGSTDTQYF. CDR3 in DNA: TGTGCCAGTAGTATAGTGGGCAGCACAGATACGCAGTATTTT.